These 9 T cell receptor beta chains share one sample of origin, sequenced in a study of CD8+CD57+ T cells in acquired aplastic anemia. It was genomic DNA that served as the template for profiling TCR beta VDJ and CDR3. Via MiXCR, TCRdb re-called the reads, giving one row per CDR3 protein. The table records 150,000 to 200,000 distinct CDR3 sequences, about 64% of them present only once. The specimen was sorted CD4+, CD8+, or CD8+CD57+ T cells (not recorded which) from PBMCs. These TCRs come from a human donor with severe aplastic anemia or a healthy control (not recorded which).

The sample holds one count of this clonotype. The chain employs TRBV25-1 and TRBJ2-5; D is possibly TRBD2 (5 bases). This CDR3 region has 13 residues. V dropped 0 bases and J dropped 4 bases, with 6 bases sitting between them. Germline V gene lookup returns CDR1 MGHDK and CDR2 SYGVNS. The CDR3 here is CASSEYGRETQYF. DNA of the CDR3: TGTGCCAGCAGTGAATATGGGAGAGAGACCCAGTACTTC.

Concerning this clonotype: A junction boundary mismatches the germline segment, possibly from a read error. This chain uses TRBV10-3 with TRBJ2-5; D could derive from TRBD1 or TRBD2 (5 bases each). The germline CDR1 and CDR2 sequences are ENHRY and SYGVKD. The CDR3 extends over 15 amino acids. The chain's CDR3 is CASSETGLSQETQYF. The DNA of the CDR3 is TGTGCCAGCAGTGAGACGGGGCTCAGCCAAGAGACCCAGTACTTC.

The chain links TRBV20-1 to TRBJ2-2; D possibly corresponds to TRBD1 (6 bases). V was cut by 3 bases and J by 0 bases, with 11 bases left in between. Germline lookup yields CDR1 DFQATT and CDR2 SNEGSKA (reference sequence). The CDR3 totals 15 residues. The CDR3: CSARTRQANTGELFF. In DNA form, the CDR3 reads TGCAGTGCTAGGACTCGACAGGCGAACACCGGGGAGCTGTTTTTT.

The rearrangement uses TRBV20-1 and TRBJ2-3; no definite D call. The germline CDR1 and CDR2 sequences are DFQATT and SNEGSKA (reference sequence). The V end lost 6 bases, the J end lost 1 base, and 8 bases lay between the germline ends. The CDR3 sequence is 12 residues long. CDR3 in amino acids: CSAHFGTDTQYF. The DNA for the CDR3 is TGCAGTGCCCATTTTGGCACAGATACGCAGTATTTT.

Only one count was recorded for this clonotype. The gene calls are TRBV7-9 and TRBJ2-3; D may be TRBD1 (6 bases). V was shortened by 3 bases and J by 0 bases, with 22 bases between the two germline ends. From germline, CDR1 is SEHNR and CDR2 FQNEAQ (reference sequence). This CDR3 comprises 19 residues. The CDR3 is CASSFGVPIGGQSTDTQYF. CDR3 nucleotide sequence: TGTGCCAGCAGCTTCGGTGTTCCGATCGGCGGACAGAGCACAGATACGCAGTATTTT.

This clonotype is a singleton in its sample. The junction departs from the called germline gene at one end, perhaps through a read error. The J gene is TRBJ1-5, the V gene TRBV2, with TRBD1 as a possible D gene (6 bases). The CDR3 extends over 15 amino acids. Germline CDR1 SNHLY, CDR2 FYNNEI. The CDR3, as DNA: TGTGCCAGCAGCCGAAGCCGGGACACCAATCAGCCCCAGCATTTC. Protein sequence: CASSRSRDTNQPQHF.

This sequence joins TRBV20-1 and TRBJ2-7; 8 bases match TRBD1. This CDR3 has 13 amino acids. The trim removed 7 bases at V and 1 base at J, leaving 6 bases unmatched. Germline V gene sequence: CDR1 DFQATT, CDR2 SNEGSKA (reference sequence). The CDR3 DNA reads TGCAGTGGGGGGACAGGACCTTCCTACGAGCAGTACTTC. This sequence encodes CSGGTGPSYEQYF.

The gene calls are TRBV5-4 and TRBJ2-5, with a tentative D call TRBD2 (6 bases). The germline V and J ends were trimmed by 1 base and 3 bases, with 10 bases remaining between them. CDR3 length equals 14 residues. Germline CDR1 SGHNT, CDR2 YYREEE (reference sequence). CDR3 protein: CASSLLGGEETQYF. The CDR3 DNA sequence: TGTGCCAGCAGCTTGCTAGGCGGGGAAGAGACCCAGTACTTC.

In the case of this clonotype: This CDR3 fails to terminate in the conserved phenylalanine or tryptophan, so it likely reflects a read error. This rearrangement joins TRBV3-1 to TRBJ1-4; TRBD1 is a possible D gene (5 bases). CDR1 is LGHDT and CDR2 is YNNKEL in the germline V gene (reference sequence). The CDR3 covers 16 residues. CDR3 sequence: CASSGDPGRDNEKLFL. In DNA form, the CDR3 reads TGTGCCAGCAGCGGGGATCCAGGGCGGGATAATGAGAAACTGTTTTTA.